The sequence of this T cell receptor beta chain was determined in a study of response to subunit inactivated influenza vaccine (dated by TCRdb to 2016 to 2019). Regarding the research as a whole: The study used deep quantitative T cell receptor repertoire profiling to track responses to a trivalent subunit inactivated influenza vaccine.

Receptors were amplified or captured by RT-PCR. Data came from an Illumina HiSeq 2500. TCRdb trimmed the raw reads at Q25, called clones with MiXCR and kept productive beta chains. Every CDR3 protein is listed once, alongside the most common genes and DNA of its rows. This sample holds about 540,000 distinct CDR3 sequences; approximately 22% were observed only once. Of the sample, about 3% is held by the ten largest clones. Points the paper makes about the study in general: It was suggested by the authors that each seasonal influenza vaccination may recruit only a limited number of new T cells.

The cysteine opens and the phenylalanine closes a CDR3 of 13 amino acids. CDR3 DNA is the only sequence kept; it has 39 bases, read in frame from the first base. V is reduced by 6 bases and J by 0 bases, leaving a spacing of 10 bases between them. CDR1 and CDR2 (DFQATT, SNEGSKA) derive from the germline V gene (reference sequence). A few counts support this clonotype. What this receptor recognizes is not known. No qualities accompany the bases; no much larger clone lies one base away. These data were likewise used in another study, on T cells expressing NK-cell markers. The second study reports: TCR beta cDNA libraries were prepared using 5'RACE template switching, which introduced a universal primer site and unique molecular identifiers. Three sorted T-cell subsets (CD3+CD56+NKG2C+, CD3+CD56+NKG2C- and CD3+CD56-NKG2C+) from 8 or 9 donors had their TCR beta-chain repertoires profiled. Among the eight sequenced donors, seven were HCMV-seropositive and one was HCMV-seronegative. To restrict sorting to alphabetaTCR-expressing T cells, an anti-gammadeltaTCR antibody was added in several experiments. In five to seven donors, the dominant CD3+CD56+NKG2C+ clonotypes were among the top 10 CD8+ clonotypes and accounted for 1.0-7.0% of CD8+ T cells. Those dominant clonotypes were again the most abundant among CD3+CD56-NKG2C+ cells in a handful of donors, at roughly 25-65%. It remained unclear whether the expanded NKG2C-expressing T cell clones were specific for HCMV antigens. Randomly selected healthy volunteers, three men and five women, were used as the eight sequenced donors. HCMV-specific IgG was detected in serum with a commercial ELISA kit to determine HCMV serostatus. Peripheral blood mononuclear cells were isolated from blood by Ficoll density gradient centrifugation. CD4+ and CD8+ T cells were isolated from PBMC by magnetic immunoseparation with Miltenyi isolation kits. Synthesis of cDNA was primed from the TCR beta constant segment and was followed by two consecutive PCR amplification steps. The libraries were sequenced on Illumina HiSeq 2000/2500, MiSeq or NextSeq, producing 2 x 150 bp reads. MIGEC was used to demultiplex reads and group the reads by UMI, and MiTCR was used to assemble and quantify clonotypes. To exclude erroneous sequences, any TCR cDNA sequence not supported by at least two reads was discarded. Downstream repertoire analysis used the tcR package, and clonotypes were matched across fractions by CDR3 nucleotide sequence plus V segment. VDJmatch was used to annotate antigen specificity against VDJdb, with one amino acid substitution in CDR3 permitted.

The TCR comes from a man aged 50 or older who received an inactivated influenza vaccine. Donor details come from another sample of the same person, matched by shared clones. In this chain, TRBV20-1 is recombined with TRBJ2-3; no D segment can be confidently identified. Specimen: CD4+ T cells sorted from PBMCs, collected 11 to 12 days after vaccination. This receptor carries the CDR3 CSAEVPSTDTQYF. The sequenced DNA: TGCAGTGCCGAGGTACCAAGCACAGATACGCAGTATTTT.